The present T cell receptor beta chain was sequenced within a study of radiotherapy plus CTLA-4 blockade in lung cancer (dated by TCRdb to 2017 to 2018). At the level of the whole study: Objective responses occurred in 15% to 20% of enrolled patients, and roughly 30% achieved disease control.

With regard to this clone: The antigen it recognizes is unknown. Base quality data are lacking; no much larger clone is found one base away.

The library relied on the immunoSEQ multiplex PCR assay. TCRdb obtained this table from immuneACCESS and retained in-frame rearrangements with V and J assigned. These tables miss some clones; where compared with another copy, unresolved V genes account for less than half of the shortfall, and the remainder is unexplained. In all, the sample holds about 50,000 clones, and about 85% of those were seen once. About 27% of the sample is taken by the ten largest. The investigation overall reported the following: After treatment with radiotherapy and ipilimumab, TCR clones that originated in tumors expanded in peripheral blood. Increased serum interferon-beta after radiation, together with early dynamic changes in blood T cell clones, were reported to be the strongest predictors of response.

The study evaluated CTLA-4 blockade (ipilimumab) given together with focal radiation therapy in patients who had chemo-refractory metastatic non-small-cell lung cancer. This TCR derives from a human donor with non-small cell lung cancer whose response to radiotherapy plus ipilimumab could not be evaluated. The sample consisted of peripheral blood, taken from a patient treated with radiotherapy plus ipilimumab.

CDR3 reads: CASSLIGARNQPQHF. At the DNA level, the sequence is TGTGCCAGCAGCTTGATAGGGGCTCGCAATCAGCCCCAGCATTTT. This sequence uses TRBV5-5 and TRBJ1-5; possibly the D gene is TRBD1, per 5 matching bases. From a lookup of the germline V gene (reference sequence), CDR1 and CDR2 are SGHKS and YYEKEE. The CDR3 has 15 amino acids, counting the end cysteine and phenylalanine. Only CDR3 DNA is held: 45 bases, read in frame from base 1. V is pared back by 1 base and J by 2 bases, with 10 bases lying between the germline termini. Full variable domain (CDR3 extended with the reference TRBV5-5 and TRBJ1-5 proteins): DAGVTQSPTHLIKTRGQQVTLRCSPISGHKSVSWYQQVLGQGPQFIFQYYEKEERGRGNFPDRFSARQFPNYSSELNVNALLLGDSALYLCASSLIGARNQPQHFGDGTRLSIL.